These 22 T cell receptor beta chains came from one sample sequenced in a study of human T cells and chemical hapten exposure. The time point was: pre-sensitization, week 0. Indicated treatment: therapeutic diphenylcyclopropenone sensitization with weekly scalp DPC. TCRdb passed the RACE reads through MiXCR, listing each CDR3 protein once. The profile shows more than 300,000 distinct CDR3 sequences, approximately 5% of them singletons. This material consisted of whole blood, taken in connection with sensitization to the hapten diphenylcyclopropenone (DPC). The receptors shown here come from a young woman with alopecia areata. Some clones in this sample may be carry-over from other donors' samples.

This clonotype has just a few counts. CDR3 residues: CASSHGTGLGEAFF. CDR3 coding DNA: TGTGCCAGCAGTCATGGGACAGGGTTGGGCGAAGCTTTCTTT. The chain employs TRBV6-6 and TRBJ1-1; 9 bases line up with TRBD1. CDR1 and CDR2 (germline): MNHNY, SVGAGI (reference sequence). V was clipped by 5 bases and J by 8 bases; unmatched bases: 9. The CDR3 length is 14 residues.

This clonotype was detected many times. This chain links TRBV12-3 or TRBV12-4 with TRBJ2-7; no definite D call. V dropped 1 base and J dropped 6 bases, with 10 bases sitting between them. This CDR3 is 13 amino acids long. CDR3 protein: CASSLGVLVEQYF. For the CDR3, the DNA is TGTGCCAGCAGTTTAGGGGTCCTGGTCGAGCAGTACTTC.

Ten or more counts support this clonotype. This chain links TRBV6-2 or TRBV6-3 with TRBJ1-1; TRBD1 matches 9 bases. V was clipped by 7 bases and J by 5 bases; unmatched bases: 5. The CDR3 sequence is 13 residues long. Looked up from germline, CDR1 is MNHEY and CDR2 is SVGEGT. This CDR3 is CASNRGLRTEAFF. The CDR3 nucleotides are TGTGCCAGCAACAGGGGGCTGAGGACTGAAGCTTTCTTT.

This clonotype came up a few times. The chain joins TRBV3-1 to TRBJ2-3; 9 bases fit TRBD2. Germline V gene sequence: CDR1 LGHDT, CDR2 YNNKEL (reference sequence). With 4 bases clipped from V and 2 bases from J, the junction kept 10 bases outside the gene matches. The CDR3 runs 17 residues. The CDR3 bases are TGTGCCAGCAGCCGGGATCATAGCGGGGGCTCCACAGATACGCAGTATTTT. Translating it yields CASSRDHSGGSTDTQYF.

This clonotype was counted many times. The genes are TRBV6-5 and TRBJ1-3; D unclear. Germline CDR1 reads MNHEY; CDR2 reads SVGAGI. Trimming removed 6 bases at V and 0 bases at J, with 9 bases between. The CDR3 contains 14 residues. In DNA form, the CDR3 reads TGTGCCAGCAGACAGATCTACTCTGGAAACACCATATATTTT. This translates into CASRQIYSGNTIYF.

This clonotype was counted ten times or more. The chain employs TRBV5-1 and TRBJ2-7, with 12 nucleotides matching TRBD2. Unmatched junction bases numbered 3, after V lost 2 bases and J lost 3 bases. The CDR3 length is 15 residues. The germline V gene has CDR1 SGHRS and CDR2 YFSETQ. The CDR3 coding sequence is TGCGCCAGCAGCTTAGGACTAGCGGGGATCTACGAGCAGTACTTC. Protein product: CASSLGLAGIYEQYF.

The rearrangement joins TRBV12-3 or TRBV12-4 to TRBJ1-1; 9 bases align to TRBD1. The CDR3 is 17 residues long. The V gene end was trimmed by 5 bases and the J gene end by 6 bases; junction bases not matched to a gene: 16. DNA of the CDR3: TGTGCCAGCAGTCCAACAGGGGGCACTTTTAATAGCGCTGAAGCTTTCTTT. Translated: CASSPTGGTFNSAEAFF.

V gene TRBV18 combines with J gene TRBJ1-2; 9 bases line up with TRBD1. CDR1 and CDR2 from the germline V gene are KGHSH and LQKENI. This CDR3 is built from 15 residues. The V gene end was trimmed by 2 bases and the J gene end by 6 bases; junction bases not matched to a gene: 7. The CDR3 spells CASSPDLQGADGYTF. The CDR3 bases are TGTGCCAGCTCACCAGACCTACAGGGGGCGGATGGCTACACCTTC.

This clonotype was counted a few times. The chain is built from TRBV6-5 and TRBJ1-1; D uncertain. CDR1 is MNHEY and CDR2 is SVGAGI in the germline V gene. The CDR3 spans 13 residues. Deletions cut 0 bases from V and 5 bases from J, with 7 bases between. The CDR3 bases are TGTGCCAGCAGTTACTCACGGAAAACTGAAGCTTTCTTT. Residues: CASSYSRKTEAFF.

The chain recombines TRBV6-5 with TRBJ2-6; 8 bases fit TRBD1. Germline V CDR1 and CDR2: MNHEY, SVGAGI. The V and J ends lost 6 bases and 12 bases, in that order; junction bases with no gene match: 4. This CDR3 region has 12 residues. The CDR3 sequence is CASSLQGVVLTF. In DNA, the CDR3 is TGTGCCAGCAGCTTACAGGGGGTCGTCCTGACTTTC.

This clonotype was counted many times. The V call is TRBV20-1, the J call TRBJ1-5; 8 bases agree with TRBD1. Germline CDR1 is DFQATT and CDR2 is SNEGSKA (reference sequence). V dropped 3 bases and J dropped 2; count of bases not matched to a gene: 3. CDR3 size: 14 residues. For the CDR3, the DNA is TGCAGTGCTAGCCGGGACAGGCGCAATCAGCCCCAGCATTTT. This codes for CSASRDRRNQPQHF.

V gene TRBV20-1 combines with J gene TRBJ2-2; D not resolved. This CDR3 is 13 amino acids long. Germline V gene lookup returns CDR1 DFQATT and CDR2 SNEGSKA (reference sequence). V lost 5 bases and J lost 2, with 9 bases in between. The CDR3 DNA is TGCAGTGCTGGGCCCTATAACACCGGGGAGCTGTTTTTT. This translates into CSAGPYNTGELFF.

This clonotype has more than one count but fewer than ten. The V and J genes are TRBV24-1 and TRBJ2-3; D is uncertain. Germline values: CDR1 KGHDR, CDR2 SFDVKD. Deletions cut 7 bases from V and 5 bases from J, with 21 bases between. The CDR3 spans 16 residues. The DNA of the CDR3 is TGTGCCACCAGCTCCCCTACCCCGTTCGGCAAAGATACGCAGTATTTT. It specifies CATSSPTPFGKDTQYF.

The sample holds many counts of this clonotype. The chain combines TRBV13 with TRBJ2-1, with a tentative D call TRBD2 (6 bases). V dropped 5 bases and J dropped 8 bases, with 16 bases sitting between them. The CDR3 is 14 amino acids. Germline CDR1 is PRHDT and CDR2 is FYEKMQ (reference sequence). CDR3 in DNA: TGTGCCAGCAGCCCTGGGAGGCGGATCGATGAGCAGTTCTTC. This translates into CASSPGRRIDEQFF.

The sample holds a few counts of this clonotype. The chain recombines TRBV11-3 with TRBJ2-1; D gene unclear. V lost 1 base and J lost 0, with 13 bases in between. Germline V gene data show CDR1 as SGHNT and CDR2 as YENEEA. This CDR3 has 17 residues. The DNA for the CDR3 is TGTGCCAGCAGCTTAGTTTCCGGGCCCTCCTCCTACAATGAGCAGTTCTTC. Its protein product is CASSLVSGPSSYNEQFF. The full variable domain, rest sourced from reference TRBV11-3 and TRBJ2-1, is EAGVVQSPRYKIIEKKQPVAFWCNPISGHNTLYWYLQNLGQGPELLIRYENEEAVDDSQLPKDRFSAERLKGVDSTLKIQPAELGDSAVYLCASSLVSGPSSYNEQFFGPGTRLTVL.

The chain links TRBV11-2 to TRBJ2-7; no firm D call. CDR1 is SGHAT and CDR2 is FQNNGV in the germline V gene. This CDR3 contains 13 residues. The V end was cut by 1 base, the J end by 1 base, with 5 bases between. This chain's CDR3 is CASSLVRSYEQYF. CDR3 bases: TGTGCCAGCAGCTTAGTAAGGTCCTACGAGCAGTACTTC.

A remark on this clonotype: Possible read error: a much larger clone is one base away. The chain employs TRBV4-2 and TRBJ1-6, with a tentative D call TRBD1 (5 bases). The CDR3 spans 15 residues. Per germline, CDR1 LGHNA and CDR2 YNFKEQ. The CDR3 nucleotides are TGTGCCAGCAGCCAGGGACCTCCTTATATTTCACCCCTCCACTTT. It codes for CASSQGPPYISPLHF.

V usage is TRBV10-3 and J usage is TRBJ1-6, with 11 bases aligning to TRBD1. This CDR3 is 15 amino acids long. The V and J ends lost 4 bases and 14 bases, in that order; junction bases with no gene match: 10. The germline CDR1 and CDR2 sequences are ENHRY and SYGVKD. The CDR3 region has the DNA TGTGCCATCAGTGGGACCGGGACAGGGGGATCGACCCTCCACTTT. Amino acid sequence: CAISGTGTGGSTLHF.

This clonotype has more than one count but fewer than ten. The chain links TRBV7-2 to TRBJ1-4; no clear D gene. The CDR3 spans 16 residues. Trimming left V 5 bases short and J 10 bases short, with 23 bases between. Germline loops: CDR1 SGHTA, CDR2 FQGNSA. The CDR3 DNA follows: TGTGCCAGCAGCCTCGTTTCTGGCTCGTTAGCAGGAAAACTGTTTTTT. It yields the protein CASSLVSGSLAGKLFF.

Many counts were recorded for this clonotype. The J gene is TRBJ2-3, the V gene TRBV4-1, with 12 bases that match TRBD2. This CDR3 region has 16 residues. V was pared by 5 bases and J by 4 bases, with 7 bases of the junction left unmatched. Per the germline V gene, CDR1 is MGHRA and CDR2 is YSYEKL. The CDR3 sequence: CASSSASGGASDTQYF. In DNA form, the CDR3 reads TGCGCCAGCAGCTCCGCTAGCGGGGGGGCCTCAGATACGCAGTATTTT.

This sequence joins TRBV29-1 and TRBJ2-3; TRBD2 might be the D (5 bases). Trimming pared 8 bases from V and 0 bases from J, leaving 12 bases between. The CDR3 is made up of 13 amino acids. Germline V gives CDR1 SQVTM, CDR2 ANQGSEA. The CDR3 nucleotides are TGCAGCTATGCACGAGGGAGCACAGATACGCAGTATTTT. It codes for CSYARGSTDTQYF.

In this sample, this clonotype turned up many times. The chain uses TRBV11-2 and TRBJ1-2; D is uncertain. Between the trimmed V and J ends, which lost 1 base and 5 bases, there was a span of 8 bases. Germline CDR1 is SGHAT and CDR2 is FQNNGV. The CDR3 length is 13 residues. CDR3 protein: CASSLAQTYGYTF. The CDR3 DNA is TGTGCCAGCAGCTTAGCCCAGACATATGGCTACACCTTC. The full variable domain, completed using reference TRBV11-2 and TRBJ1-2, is EAGVAQSPRYKIIEKRQSVAFWCNPISGHATLYWYQQILGQGPKLLIQFQNNGVVDDSQLPKDRFSAERLKGVDSTLKIQPAKLEDSAVYLCASSLAQTYGYTFGSGTRLTVV.